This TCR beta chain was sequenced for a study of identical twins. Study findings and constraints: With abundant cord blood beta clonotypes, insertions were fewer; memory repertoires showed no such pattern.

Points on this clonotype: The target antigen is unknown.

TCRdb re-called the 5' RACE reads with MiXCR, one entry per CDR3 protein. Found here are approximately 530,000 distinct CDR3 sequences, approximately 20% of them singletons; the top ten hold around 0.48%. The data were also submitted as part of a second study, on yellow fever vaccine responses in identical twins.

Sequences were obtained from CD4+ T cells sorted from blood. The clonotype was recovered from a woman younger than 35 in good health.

This CDR3 is CSAPSGTVNTGELFF. CDR3 nucleotide sequence: TGCAGTGCTCCATCCGGGACGGTGAACACCGGGGAGCTGTTTTTT. The chain recombines TRBV20-1 with TRBJ2-2; possibly TRBD1 or TRBD2 for D (5 bases each). The CDR3 is made up of 15 amino acids. The V end was cut by 5 bases, the J end by 1 base, with 14 bases between. Looked up from germline, CDR1 is DFQATT and CDR2 is SNEGSKA (reference sequence).